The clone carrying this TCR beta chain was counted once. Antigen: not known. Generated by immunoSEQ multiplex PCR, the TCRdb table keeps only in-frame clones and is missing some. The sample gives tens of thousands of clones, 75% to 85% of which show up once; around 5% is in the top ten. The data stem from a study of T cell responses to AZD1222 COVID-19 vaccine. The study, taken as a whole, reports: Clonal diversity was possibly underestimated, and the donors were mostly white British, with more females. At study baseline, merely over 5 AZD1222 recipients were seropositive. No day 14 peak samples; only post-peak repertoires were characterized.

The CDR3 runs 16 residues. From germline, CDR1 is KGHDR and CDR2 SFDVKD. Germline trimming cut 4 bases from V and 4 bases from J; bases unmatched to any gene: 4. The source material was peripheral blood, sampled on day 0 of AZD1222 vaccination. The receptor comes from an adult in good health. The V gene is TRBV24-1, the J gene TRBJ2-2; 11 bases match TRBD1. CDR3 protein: CATSDPGQGATGELFF. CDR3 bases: TGTGCCACCAGTGACCCCGGACAGGGGGCCACCGGGGAGCTGTTTTTT.